The 19 T cell receptor beta chains below all came from one sample that was sequenced in a study of T cell responses to AZD1222 COVID-19 vaccine (dated by TCRdb to the early 2020s). Library preparation used the immunoSEQ multiplex PCR assay. What TCRdb holds here is the immuneACCESS table cut down to in-frame rearrangements. Part of the clones is not present; checked against another copy, under half of the missing clones reflect an unresolved V gene, and the others are unexplained. The sample profile shows around 130,000 clones; around 86% of them were found once. The ten largest clones capture 2.5% to 3.5% of the sample. The time point label, read with the paper, signifies: about 28 days (+/-7) after the second vaccine dose. The material was peripheral blood, obtained 28 days after the second AZD1222 dose. Receptors were obtained from an adult who received the AZD1222 COVID-19 vaccine.

This clone occurred once. The rearrangement uses TRBV18 and TRBJ2-2, with D perhaps being TRBD1 or TRBD2 (5 bases each). CDR1 is KGHSH, CDR2 LQKENI, per germline. This CDR3 region has 15 residues. Trimming shortened V by 2 bases and J by 2 bases, and 9 bases separated the two germline ends. In DNA form, the CDR3 reads TGTGCCAGCTCACCAGGAGGACATAACACCGGGGAGCTGTTTTTT. This codes for CASSPGGHNTGELFF.

The rearrangement uses TRBV2 and TRBJ1-1, with 11 positions matching TRBD1. The CDR3 is 14 residues long. Germline V gene data show CDR1 as SNHLY and CDR2 as FYNNEI. The ends lost 8 bases at V and 5 bases at J; junction bases unmatched: 7. The CDR3 protein is CASGPGQGVTEAFF. In DNA form, the CDR3 reads TGTGCCAGCGGCCCGGGACAGGGGGTTACTGAAGCTTTCTTT. The complete variable domain, with remaining parts taken from reference TRBV2 and TRBJ1-1, reads EPEVTQTPSHQVTQMGQEVILRCVPISNHLYFYWYRQILGQKVEFLVSFYNNEISEKSEIFDDQFSVERPDGSNFTLKIRSTKLEDSAMYFCASGPGQGVTEAFFGQGTRLTVV.

In this sample, this clone turned up once. V is TRBV7-9 and J is TRBJ2-7, with 7 positions matching TRBD2. This CDR3 contains 16 residues. Germline CDR1 is SEHNR and CDR2 is FQNEAQ (reference sequence). V lost 1 base and J lost 2; bases outside the gene matches: 8. CDR3 coding DNA: TGTGCCAGCAGCTTAGGGGAGCGGGGCTTACCCTACGAGCAGTACTTC. This encodes CASSLGERGLPYEQYF. Variable domain in full (rest from reference TRBV7-9 and TRBJ2-7): DTGVSQNPRHKITKRGQNVTFRCDPISEHNRLYWYRQTLGQGPEFLTYFQNEAQLEKSRLLSDRFSAERPKGSFSTLEIQRTEQGDSAMYLCASSLGERGLPYEQYFGPGTRLTVT.

This rearrangement joins TRBV19 to TRBJ1-2; D is possibly TRBD1 (6 bases). The CDR3 runs to 13 residues. V lost 4 bases, J lost 4 bases, and 10 bases lay in between. The V gene's germline CDR1 is LNHDA and CDR2 SQIVND (reference sequence). CDR3 sequence reads: CASSTWDTYGYTF. CDR3 in DNA: TGTGCCAGTAGTACCTGGGACACCTATGGCTACACCTTC.

The rearrangement links TRBV28 to TRBJ2-1, with TRBD1 matching over 7 bases. The CDR3 has 11 residues. V dropped 7 bases and J dropped 9; count of bases not matched to a gene: 3. Germline V lookup: CDR1 MDHEN, CDR2 SYDVKM. The CDR3 DNA is TGTGCCAGCATTGACAGGGCTGAGCAGTTCTTC. Encoded protein: CASIDRAEQFF.

This clone was recorded only once. The V gene is TRBV5-4, the J gene TRBJ2-7, with D perhaps TRBD1 (6 bases). Germline CDR1 and CDR2: SGHNT and YYREEE (reference sequence). V lost 0 bases and J lost 6, with 16 bases in between. The CDR3 extends over 15 amino acids. The DNA of the CDR3 is TGTGCCAGCAGCTTGGCCGGAACAGGGATGTTCGAGCAGTACTTC. This gives the protein CASSLAGTGMFEQYF. Full variable domain (missing parts from reference TRBV5-4 and TRBJ2-7): ETGVTQSPTHLIKTRGQQVTLRCSSQSGHNTVSWYQQALGQGPQFIFQYYREEENGRGNFPPRFSGLQFPNYSSELNVNALELDDSALYLCASSLAGTGMFEQYFGPGTRLTVT.

The gene calls are TRBV7-9 and TRBJ2-5, with D perhaps being TRBD1 or TRBD2 (6 bases each). CDR1 SEHNR and CDR2 FQNEAQ come from the germline V gene (reference sequence). CDR3 size: 16 residues. The V end was cut by 6 bases, the J end by 8 bases, with 25 bases between. As DNA, the CDR3 is TGTGCCAGCAGTGGAAACAGGGCGGGACCGTCGGAAACCCAGTACTTC. This codes for CASSGNRAGPSETQYF.

J is TRBJ1-5 and V is TRBV19, with D perhaps TRBD1 (5 bases). The V and J ends lost 6 bases and 1 base respectively, with 16 bases between them. This CDR3 region has 16 residues. Germline V CDR1 and CDR2: LNHDA, SQIVND (reference sequence). CDR3 bases: TGTGCCAGTAGGCCCCATGGGGGGGGGAGCAATCAGCCCCAGCATTTT. This encodes CASRPHGGGSNQPQHF.

This clone has more than one count but fewer than ten. The chain links TRBV19 to TRBJ2-5, with 8 bases matching TRBD2. This CDR3 region has 16 residues. Unmatched junction bases numbered 9, after V lost 5 bases and J lost 1 base. Germline values: CDR1 LNHDA, CDR2 SQIVND (reference sequence). Written as DNA, the CDR3 is TGTGCCAGTAGTTATTCGAGCGGGGGTTTCCAAGAGACCCAGTACTTC. Its translation is CASSYSSGGFQETQYF.

V is TRBV20-1 and J is TRBJ2-3; no clear D gene. The CDR3 loop spans 11 amino acids. The V gene's germline CDR1 is DFQATT and CDR2 SNEGSKA (reference sequence). The CDR3 DNA sequence: TGCAGCGGCCCCAGGTCAGATACGCAGTATTTT. Protein product: CSGPRSDTQYF.

This chain uses TRBV5-8 with TRBJ1-5; D not resolved. Looked up from germline, CDR1 is SGHTS and CDR2 is YDEGEE. The CDR3 spans 13 residues. The V and J ends lost 2 bases and 1 base respectively, with 4 bases between them. CDR3 DNA: TGTGCCAGCAGCTTAACCAGCAATCAGCCCCAGCATTTT. Its protein product is CASSLTSNQPQHF.

This chain links TRBV7-2 with TRBJ1-5, with TRBD1 identical over 7 bases. V gave up 5 bases and J gave up 3 bases; unmatched junction bases: 7. The CDR3 loop spans 15 amino acids. CDR1 and CDR2 from the germline V gene are SGHTA and FQGNSA. The CDR3 DNA follows: TGTGCCAGCAGCCTTGACAGGGCCTACAATCAGCCCCAGCATTTT. This codes for CASSLDRAYNQPQHF.

Here the CDR3 reads CASSVGYGGPVPSPLHF. The CDR3 nucleotides read TGTGCCAGCAGCGTAGGATACGGGGGCCCGGTCCCCTCACCCCTCCACTTT. The V gene is TRBV9, the J gene TRBJ1-6, with TRBD1 as a possible D gene (6 bases). There are 17 residues in the CDR3. Per the germline V gene, CDR1 is SGDLS and CDR2 is YYNGEE. Deletions cut 0 bases from V and 10 bases from J, with 20 bases between.

The chain links TRBV2 to TRBJ2-5, with TRBD1 identical over 7 bases. This CDR3 spans 14 amino acids. Germline assignment: CDR1 SNHLY and CDR2 FYNNEI. V dropped 2 bases and J dropped 3; count of bases not matched to a gene: 3. The CDR3 loop is CASSESRGKETQYF. Here the CDR3 DNA reads TGTGCCAGCAGTGAAAGCAGGGGGAAAGAGACCCAGTACTTC.

The V call is TRBV6-5, the J call TRBJ1-1, with TRBD1 identical over 7 bases. The length of the CDR3 is 15 residues. The V gene end was trimmed by 6 bases and the J gene end by 1 base; junction bases not matched to a gene: 8. CDR1 MNHEY and CDR2 SVGAGI come from the germline V gene. CDR3 sequence reads: CASSRNRGENTEAFF. The CDR3 nucleotides read TGTGCCAGCAGCAGAAACAGGGGAGAGAACACTGAAGCTTTCTTT.

The chain recombines TRBV9 with TRBJ2-1; 10 bases are shared with TRBD2. CDR1 and CDR2 (germline): SGDLS, YYNGEE. This CDR3 contains 16 residues. With 0 bases clipped from V and 2 bases from J, the junction kept 2 bases outside the gene matches. Here the CDR3 DNA reads TGTGCCAGCAGCGTAGGGCTAGCGGGGGCCTACAATGAGCAGTTCTTC. Amino acids: CASSVGLAGAYNEQFF.

The chain recombines TRBV29-1 with TRBJ2-3; the match to TRBD1 covers 8 bases. The CDR3 extends over 15 amino acids. CDR1 and CDR2 from the germline V gene are SQVTM and ANQGSEA. With V trimmed by 7 bases and J by 0 bases, 9 bases remained unmatched. CDR3 sequence: CSGLKGTGSTDTQYF. The DNA for the CDR3 is TGCAGCGGATTGAAGGGGACAGGTAGCACAGATACGCAGTATTTT.

J is TRBJ2-3 and V is TRBV18, with D hard to call. The CDR3 has 13 residues. Germline values: CDR1 KGHSH, CDR2 LQKENI. The V gene lost 2 bases and the J gene lost 0 bases, with 3 bases spanning the gap. The CDR3 coding sequence is TGTGCCAGCTCACCATTCAGCACAGATACGCAGTATTTT. Its protein is CASSPFSTDTQYF. The variable domain in full, with the rest retrieved from reference TRBV18 and TRBJ2-3, is NAGVMQNPRHLVRRRGQEARLRCSPMKGHSHVYWYRQLPEEGLKFMVYLQKENIIDESGMPKERFSAEFPKEGPSILRIQQVVRGDSAAYFCASSPFSTDTQYFGPGTRLTVL.

V gene TRBV7-9 combines with J gene TRBJ2-2; 9 bases agree with TRBD1. CDR1 SEHNR and CDR2 FQNEAQ come from the germline V gene (reference sequence). Trimming cost V 5 bases and J 7 bases; bases outside gene matches: 11. CDR3 length equals 16 residues. CDR3: CASSPNRGRRGGELFF. CDR3 sequence (DNA): TGTGCCAGCAGCCCGAACAGGGGGCGGCGTGGCGGGGAGCTGTTTTTT.